This TCR beta chain was recorded in a study of cytomegalovirus exposure and HLA in healthy donors. This clone was detected once. The V and J ends lost 4 bases and 5 bases respectively, with 13 bases between them. The CDR3 is 15 amino acids. Germline V lookup: CDR1 SGHNT, CDR2 YYREEE (reference sequence). 13 Jbeta primers and 60 Vbeta primers were used for the PCR. The repertoire was sequenced with immunoSEQ multiplex PCR; TCRdb's copy has only in-frame clones and lacks some. Of some 36,000 clones in the sample, 55% to 75% were seen once. The clonotype comes from a young man in good health and CMV-seronegative. Sequenced sample: PBMCs. This sequence joins TRBV5-4 and TRBJ1-6; possible D gene TRBD1, 5 bases. CDR3 sequence (DNA): TGTGCCAGCAGCGCAGCCCGGGGGAATAATTCACCCCTCCACTTT. This gives the protein CASSAARGNNSPLHF.